Presented here are 22 T cell receptor beta chains from one specimen sequenced in a study of blood T cell repertoires in COVID-19. The assay was immunoSEQ multiplex PCR, and TCRdb's table has in-frame clones only and misses some. The table has 200,000 or so clones, about 90% seen once; the top ten hold 1.9%. Material: peripheral blood. Receptor source: a man in his forties or fifties with active or convalescent COVID-19.

The gene calls are TRBV18 and TRBJ2-1; D is ambiguous. There are 14 residues in the CDR3. V was clipped by 3 bases and J by 1 base, with 7 bases between them. The germline V gene encodes CDR1 KGHSH and CDR2 LQKENI. CDR3 nucleotides: TGTGCCAGCTCACCGCCTAGTTCCTACAATGAGCAGTTCTTC. Protein sequence: CASSPPSSYNEQFF.

The chain combines TRBV18 with TRBJ1-1; 8 bases are a match to TRBD1. This CDR3 has 12 residues. The germline gives CDR1 KGHSH, CDR2 LQKENI. The J segment lost 8 bases and the V segment lost 2 bases, leaving 1 base of the junction unmatched. The DNA for the CDR3 is TGTGCCAGCTCACCAGGGACAGGCGAAGCTTTCTTT. Its translation is CASSPGTGEAFF.

The rearrangement links TRBV7-9 to TRBJ2-1, with 9 positions matching TRBD2. V was clipped by 3 bases and J by 9 bases; unmatched bases: 6. Germline lookup yields CDR1 SEHNR and CDR2 FQNEAQ (reference sequence). The CDR3 spans 14 residues. This chain's CDR3 is CASSLGSGSREQFF. In DNA form, the CDR3 reads TGTGCCAGCAGCTTGGGTAGCGGGAGCCGTGAGCAGTTCTTC.

This clone has only a few counts. V and J are TRBV6-5 and TRBJ1-1; D is possibly TRBD1 (5 bases). Germline CDR1 and CDR2: MNHEY and SVGAGI. This CDR3 region has 15 residues. Trimming removed 6 bases at V and 2 bases at J, with 16 bases between. CDR3 region: CASSRLQETNTEAFF. The CDR3 region has the DNA TGTGCCAGCAGCCGCCTACAGGAGACAAACACTGAAGCTTTCTTT.

The chain recombines TRBV5-8 with TRBJ2-4, with 9 positions matching TRBD1. Germline CDR1 is SGHTS and CDR2 is YDEGEE. This CDR3 spans 16 amino acids. Trimming removed 1 base from V and 5 bases from J; junction bases left unmatched: 7. The CDR3 sequence: CASSLLARQGENIQYF. As DNA, the CDR3 is TGTGCCAGCAGCTTGTTAGCCCGACAGGGGGAAAACATTCAGTACTTC.

The chain uses TRBV16 and TRBJ2-7; 8 bases align to TRBD1. The J segment lost 7 bases and the V segment lost 0 bases, leaving 11 bases of the junction unmatched. CDR3 length: 16 residues. Looked up from germline, CDR1 is KGHSY and CDR2 is FQNENV. The CDR3 here is CASSQSSGTGLGEQYF. The CDR3 nucleotides are TGTGCCAGCAGCCAATCGTCGGGGACAGGATTGGGTGAGCAGTACTTC. The whole variable domain, remainder taken from reference TRBV16 and TRBJ2-7, is GEEVAQTPKHLVRGEGQKAKLYCAPIKGHSYVFWYQQVLKNEFKFLISFQNENVFDETGMPKERFSAKCLPNSPCSLEIQATKLEDSAVYFCASSQSSGTGLGEQYFGPGTRLTVT.

The chain couples TRBV2 to TRBJ2-7; D possibly corresponds to TRBD1 (5 bases). V lost 3 bases, J lost 6 bases, and 15 bases lay in between. Germline lookup yields CDR1 SNHLY and CDR2 FYNNEI. The CDR3 totals 14 residues. DNA of the CDR3: TGTGCCAGCAGTGACCCAGACAGACCACGCGAGCAGTACTTC. Translating it yields CASSDPDRPREQYF.

CDR3 DNA sequence: TGTGCCAGCAGTGGACTAGCGGGAGCTACAGATACGCAGTATTTT. Its protein is CASSGLAGATDTQYF. The rearrangement joins TRBV27 to TRBJ2-3, with 13 nucleotides matching TRBD2. Germline V gene data show CDR1 as MNHEY and CDR2 as SMNVEV (reference sequence). The CDR3 extends over 15 amino acids. Trimming removed 5 bases from V and 3 bases from J; junction bases left unmatched: 2.

There are a few counts of this clone. This sequence joins TRBV7-2 and TRBJ2-1; possible D gene TRBD2, 6 bases. V was pared by 5 bases and J by 0 bases, with 14 bases between. Germline loops: CDR1 SGHTA, CDR2 FQGNSA. The CDR3 spans 16 residues. The CDR3: CASSPFAGSSYNEQFF. The DNA of the CDR3 is TGTGCCAGCAGCCCCTTTGCCGGGAGCTCCTACAATGAGCAGTTCTTC.

This chain joins TRBV5-1 and TRBJ1-4; TRBD1 matches 10 bases. The V gene end was trimmed by 4 bases and the J gene end by 6 bases; junction bases not matched to a gene: 3. This CDR3 region has 14 residues. Germline CDR1 and CDR2: SGHRS and YFSETQ. The CDR3 sequence is CASSRGQGDEKLFF. In nucleotides, the CDR3 is TGCGCCAGCAGCCGCGGACAGGGGGATGAAAAACTGTTTTTT. Combining the CDR3 with reference TRBV5-1 and TRBJ1-4 gives the whole variable domain KAGVTQTPRYLIKTRGQQVTLSCSPISGHRSVSWYQQTPGQGLQFLFEYFSETQRNKGNFPGRFSGRQFSNSRSEMNVSTLELGDSALYLCASSRGQGDEKLFFGSGTQLSVL.

The V call is TRBV27, the J call TRBJ1-1, with TRBD1 matching 9 bases. CDR1 and CDR2 from the germline V gene are MNHEY and SMNVEV (reference sequence). The CDR3 is 15 amino acids. V lost 6 bases to trimming and J lost 2 bases; unmatched junction nucleotides: 7. CDR3: CASSQGTGTNTEAFF. CDR3 nucleotide sequence: TGTGCCAGCAGCCAGGGGACAGGGACTAACACTGAAGCTTTCTTT.

This clone has a single count. V usage is TRBV28 and J usage is TRBJ1-1; 8 bases are shared with TRBD1. There are 15 residues in the CDR3. V trimming: 6 bases; J trimming: 6 bases; junction bases outside the gene matches: 12. Germline assignment: CDR1 MDHEN and CDR2 SYDVKM. The CDR3 DNA sequence: TGTGCCAGCAGCCAAAGTCGGACAGGGAGGGCTGAAGCTTTCTTT. Translating it yields CASSQSRTGRAEAFF.

This chain connects TRBV9 to TRBJ2-3, with D perhaps matching TRBD1 (8 bases). Germline V gene sequence: CDR1 SGDLS, CDR2 YYNGEE. Trimming left V 6 bases short and J 2 bases short, with 22 bases between. The CDR3 contains 17 residues. The CDR3 coding sequence is TGTGCCAGCAAGAAACAGGGGGGGACTCTCATCACAGATACGCAGTATTTT. Amino acids: CASKKQGGTLITDTQYF.

The gene calls are TRBV28 and TRBJ1-2; D is undetermined. CDR1 and CDR2 (germline): MDHEN, SYDVKM. There are 15 residues in the CDR3. V was shortened by 2 bases and J by 2 bases, with 12 bases between the two germline ends. The CDR3 bases are TGTGCCAGCAGTTTAGCGGGAAACTCGAACTATGGCTACACCTTC. Its protein is CASSLAGNSNYGYTF.

This clone was recorded only once. The chain employs TRBV19 and TRBJ2-1; TRBD1 matches 7 bases. CDR3 size: 16 residues. V gave up 0 bases and J gave up 3 bases; unmatched junction bases: 5. Germline CDR1 reads LNHDA; CDR2 reads SQIVND (reference sequence). The chain's CDR3 is CASSIDAAGGYNEQFF. The DNA for the CDR3 is TGTGCCAGTAGTATAGATGCGGCAGGGGGCTACAATGAGCAGTTCTTC.

V and J are TRBV25-1 and TRBJ1-5, with 7 bases matching TRBD1. CDR1 and CDR2 (germline): MGHDK, SYGVNS. The V and J ends lost 4 bases and 5 bases, in that order; junction bases with no gene match: 2. The length of the CDR3 is 13 residues. DNA of the CDR3: TGTGCCAGCAGTGGACAGGGCGATCAGCCCCAGCATTTT. This gives the protein CASSGQGDQPQHF.

The chain is built from TRBV2 and TRBJ2-7, with 13 bases aligning to TRBD2. CDR1 and CDR2 (germline): SNHLY, FYNNEI. The CDR3 sequence is 15 residues long. J was trimmed by 6 bases and V by 1 base; bases with no gene match: 3. The CDR3 here is CASSEGTSGRIEQYF. Here the CDR3 DNA reads TGTGCCAGCAGTGAAGGGACTAGCGGGAGAATCGAGCAGTACTTC.

CDR3 nucleotide sequence: TGTGCCATCAGTGAACATGACAGGGGTATCCATGGCTACACCTTC. It is translated as CAISEHDRGIHGYTF. The V call is TRBV10-3, the J call TRBJ1-2; 8 positions agree with TRBD1. Trimming cost V 3 bases and J 6 bases; bases outside gene matches: 9. Germline V gene sequence: CDR1 ENHRY, CDR2 SYGVKD. The CDR3 sequence is 15 residues long.

The gene calls are TRBV10-3 and TRBJ1-1; D possibly corresponds to TRBD1 (6 bases). V was clipped by 6 bases and J by 3 bases, with 14 bases between them. Germline V gene lookup returns CDR1 ENHRY and CDR2 SYGVKD. This CDR3 contains 14 residues. CDR3 residues: CAISLKDRDTEAFF. The CDR3 nucleotides read TGTGCCATCAGCCTAAAGGACAGAGACACTGAAGCTTTCTTT.

In its sample, this clone was seen once. This chain links TRBV5-4 with TRBJ2-1; TRBD2 aligns across 11 bases. Trimming cost V 3 bases and J 5 bases; bases outside gene matches: 4. CDR1 and CDR2 from the germline V gene are SGHNT and YYREEE (reference sequence). The CDR3 runs 15 residues. The CDR3 nucleotides read TGTGCCAGCAGCTCGGGACTAGCGGTGAACAATGAGCAGTTCTTC. Protein product: CASSSGLAVNNEQFF.

The chain employs TRBV4-1 and TRBJ1-1, with a possible D match to TRBD1 (5 bases). The germline CDR1 and CDR2 sequences are MGHRA and YSYEKL. The ends were cut back, 1 base at V and 3 bases at J, with 18 bases in the middle. The CDR3 is 17 amino acids. The DNA of the CDR3 is TGCGCCAGCAGCCAAGGTCAACAGGCCACGGGGGACACTGAAGCTTTCTTT. Protein: CASSQGQQATGDTEAFF.

The CDR3 DNA sequence: TGTGCCAGCAGTTCAAGACAGGGGCGAGGCAATCAGCCCCAGCATTTT. It encodes CASSSRQGRGNQPQHF. The rearrangement links TRBV27 to TRBJ1-5; 8 bases agree with TRBD1. The CDR3 extends over 16 amino acids. Trimming took 4 bases from V and 2 from J; bases not matched to a gene: 7. The germline V gene encodes CDR1 MNHEY and CDR2 SMNVEV (reference sequence).